The source of this T cell receptor (beta chain) is a study of CD8 T cells in Susac syndrome. RNA in amounts of about 0.45 to 1 ug was reverse transcribed with random hexamers. By means of immunoSEQ multiplex PCR, TCR beta CDR3 spanning 54 Vbeta and 13 Jbeta underwent amplification. MiXCR, applied by TCRdb to the immunoSEQ multiplex PCR reads, yields one record per CDR3 protein. The data show about 150,000 distinct CDR3 sequences, approximately 94% seen once. CD8+ and CD4+ T cells taken from blood had their TCR beta sequenced. Negative isolation yielded the CD8+ and CD4+ T cells, while FACS enriched the TEMRA cells. The CDR3 loop spans 14 amino acids. The V gene end was trimmed by 4 bases and the J gene end by 2 bases; junction bases not matched to a gene: 4. In germline, CDR1 is LNHNV, CDR2 YYDKDF (reference sequence).

The sequence was obtained from a human donor with multiple sclerosis. Sample: CD8+ T cells from PBMCs. This chain connects TRBV15 to TRBJ2-7; 8 bases map to TRBD1. The DNA of the CDR3 is TGTGCCACCAGCACAGGGGGCCGTACCTACGAGCAGTACTTC. Amino acids: CATSTGGRTYEQYF.